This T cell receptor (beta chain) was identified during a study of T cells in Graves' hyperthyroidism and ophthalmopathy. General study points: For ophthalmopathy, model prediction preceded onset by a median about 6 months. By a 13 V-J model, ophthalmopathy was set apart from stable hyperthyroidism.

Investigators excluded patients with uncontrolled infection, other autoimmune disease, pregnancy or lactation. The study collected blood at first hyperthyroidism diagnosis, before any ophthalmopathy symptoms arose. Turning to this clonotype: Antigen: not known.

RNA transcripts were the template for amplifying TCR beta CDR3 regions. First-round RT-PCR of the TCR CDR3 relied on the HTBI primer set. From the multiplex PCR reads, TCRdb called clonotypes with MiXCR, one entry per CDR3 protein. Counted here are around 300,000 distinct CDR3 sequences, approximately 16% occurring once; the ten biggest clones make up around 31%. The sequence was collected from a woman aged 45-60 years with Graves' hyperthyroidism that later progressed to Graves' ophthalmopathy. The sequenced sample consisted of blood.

CDR3 loop: CAISDLGRPYGELFF. The CDR3 region has the DNA TGTGCCATCAGTGACCTTGGCAGGCCGTACGGGGAGCTGTTTTTT. The chain employs TRBV10-3 and TRBJ2-2; no clear D. Germline-derived CDR1 and CDR2 are ENHRY and SYGVKD. The ends were cut back, 3 bases at V and 7 bases at J, with 15 bases in the middle. This CDR3 is built from 15 residues.